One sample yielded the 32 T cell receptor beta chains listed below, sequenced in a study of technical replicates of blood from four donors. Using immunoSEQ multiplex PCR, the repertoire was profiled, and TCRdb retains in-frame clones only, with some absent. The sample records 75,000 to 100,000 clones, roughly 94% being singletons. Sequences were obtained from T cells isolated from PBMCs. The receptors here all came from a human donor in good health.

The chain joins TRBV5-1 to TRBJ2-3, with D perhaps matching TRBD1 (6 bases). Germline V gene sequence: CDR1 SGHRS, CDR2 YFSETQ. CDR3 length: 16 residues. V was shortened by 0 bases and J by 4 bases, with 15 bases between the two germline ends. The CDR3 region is CASSLDMRGYADTQYF. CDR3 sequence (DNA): TGCGCCAGCAGCTTGGATATGAGGGGGTATGCAGATACGCAGTATTTT.

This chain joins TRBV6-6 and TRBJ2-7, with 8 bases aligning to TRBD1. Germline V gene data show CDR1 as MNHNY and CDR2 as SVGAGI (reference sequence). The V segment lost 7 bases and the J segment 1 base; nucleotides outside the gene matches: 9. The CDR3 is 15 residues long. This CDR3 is CASNDRGYHSYEQYF. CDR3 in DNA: TGTGCCAGCAACGACAGGGGCTACCATTCCTACGAGCAGTACTTC.

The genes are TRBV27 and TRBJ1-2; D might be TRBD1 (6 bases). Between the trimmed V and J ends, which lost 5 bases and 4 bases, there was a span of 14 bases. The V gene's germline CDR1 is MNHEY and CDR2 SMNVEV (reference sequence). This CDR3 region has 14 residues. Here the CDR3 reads CASSASTGLYGYTF. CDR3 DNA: TGTGCCAGCAGTGCCTCGACAGGCCTCTATGGCTACACCTTC.

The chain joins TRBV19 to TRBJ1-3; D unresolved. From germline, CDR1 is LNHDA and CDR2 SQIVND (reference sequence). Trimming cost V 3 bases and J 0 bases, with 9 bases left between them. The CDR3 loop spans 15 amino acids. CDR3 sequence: CASSIAGYSGNTIYF. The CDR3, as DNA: TGTGCCAGTAGTATTGCGGGCTACTCTGGAAACACCATATATTTT.

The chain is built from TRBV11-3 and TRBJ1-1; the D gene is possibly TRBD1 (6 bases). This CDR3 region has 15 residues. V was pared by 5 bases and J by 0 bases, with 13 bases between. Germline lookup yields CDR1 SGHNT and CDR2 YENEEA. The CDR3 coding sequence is TGTGCCAGCAGCGTAGGGGGAGGACTGAACACTGAAGCTTTCTTT. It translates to CASSVGGGLNTEAFF.

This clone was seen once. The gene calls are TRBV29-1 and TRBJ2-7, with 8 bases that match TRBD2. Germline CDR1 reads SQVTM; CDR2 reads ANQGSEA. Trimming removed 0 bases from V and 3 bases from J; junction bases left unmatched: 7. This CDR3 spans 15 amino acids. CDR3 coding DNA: TGCAGCGTTGAAGACCGGGCGGGGGGAAGCTACGAGCAGTACTTC. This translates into CSVEDRAGGSYEQYF.

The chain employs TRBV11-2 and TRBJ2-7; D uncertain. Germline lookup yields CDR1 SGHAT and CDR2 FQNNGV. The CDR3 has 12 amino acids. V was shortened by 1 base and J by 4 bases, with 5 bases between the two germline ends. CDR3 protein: CASSLVSYEQYF. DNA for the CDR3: TGTGCCAGCAGCTTAGTCAGTTACGAGCAGTACTTC. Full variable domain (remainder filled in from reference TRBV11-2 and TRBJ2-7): EAGVAQSPRYKIIEKRQSVAFWCNPISGHATLYWYQQILGQGPKLLIQFQNNGVVDDSQLPKDRFSAERLKGVDSTLKIQPAKLEDSAVYLCASSLVSYEQYFGPGTRLTVT.

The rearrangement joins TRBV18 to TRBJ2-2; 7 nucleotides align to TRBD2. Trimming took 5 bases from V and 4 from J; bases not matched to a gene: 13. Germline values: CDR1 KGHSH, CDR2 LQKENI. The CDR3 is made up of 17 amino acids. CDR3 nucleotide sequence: TGTGCCAGCTCAGCCGGCCGAGCGGGAATAACCACCGGGGAGCTGTTTTTT. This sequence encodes CASSAGRAGITTGELFF.

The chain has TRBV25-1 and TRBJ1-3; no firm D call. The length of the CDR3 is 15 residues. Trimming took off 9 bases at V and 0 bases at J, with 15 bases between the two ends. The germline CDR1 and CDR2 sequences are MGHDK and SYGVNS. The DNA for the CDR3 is TGTGCCAGGAAAACGGGGAACCTCTCTGGAAACACCATATATTTT. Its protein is CARKTGNLSGNTIYF.

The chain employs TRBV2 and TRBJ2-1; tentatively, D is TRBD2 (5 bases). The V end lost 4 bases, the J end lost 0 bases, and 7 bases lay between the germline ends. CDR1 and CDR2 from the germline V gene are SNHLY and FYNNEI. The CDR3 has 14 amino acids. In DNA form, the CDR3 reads TGTGCCAGCAGTGCTAGCTTCTCCTACAATGAGCAGTTCTTC. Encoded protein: CASSASFSYNEQFF.

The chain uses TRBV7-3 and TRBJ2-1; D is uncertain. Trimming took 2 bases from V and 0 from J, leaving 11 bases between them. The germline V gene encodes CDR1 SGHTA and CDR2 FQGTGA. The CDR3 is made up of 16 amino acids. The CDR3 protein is CASSLVAVTSYNEQFF. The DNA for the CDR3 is TGTGCCAGCAGCTTAGTTGCGGTTACCTCCTACAATGAGCAGTTCTTC. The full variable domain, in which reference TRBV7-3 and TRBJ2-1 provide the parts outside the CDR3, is GAGVSQTPSNKVTEKGKYVELRCDPISGHTALYWYRQSLGQGPEFLIYFQGTGAADDSGLPNDRFFAVRPEGSVSTLKIQRTERGDSAVYLCASSLVAVTSYNEQFFGPGTRLTVL.

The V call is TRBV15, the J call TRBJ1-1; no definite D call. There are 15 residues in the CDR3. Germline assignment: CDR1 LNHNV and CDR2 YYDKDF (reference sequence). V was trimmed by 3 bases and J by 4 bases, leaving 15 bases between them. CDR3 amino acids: CATSRNSGVPTEAFF. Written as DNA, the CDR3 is TGTGCCACCAGCAGGAACTCCGGGGTACCCACTGAAGCTTTCTTT.

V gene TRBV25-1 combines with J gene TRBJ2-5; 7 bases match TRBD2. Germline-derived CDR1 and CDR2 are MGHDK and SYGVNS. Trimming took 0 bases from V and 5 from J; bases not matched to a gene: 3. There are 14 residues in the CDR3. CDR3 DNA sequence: TGTGCCAGCAGTGAATACGGGGGGTGGGAGACCCAGTACTTC. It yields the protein CASSEYGGWETQYF.

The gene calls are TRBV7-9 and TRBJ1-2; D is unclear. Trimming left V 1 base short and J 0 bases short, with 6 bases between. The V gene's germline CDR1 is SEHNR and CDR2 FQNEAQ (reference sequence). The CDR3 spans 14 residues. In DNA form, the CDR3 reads TGTGCCAGCAGCTTAGAAGCTTCTAACTATGGCTACACCTTC. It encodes CASSLEASNYGYTF.

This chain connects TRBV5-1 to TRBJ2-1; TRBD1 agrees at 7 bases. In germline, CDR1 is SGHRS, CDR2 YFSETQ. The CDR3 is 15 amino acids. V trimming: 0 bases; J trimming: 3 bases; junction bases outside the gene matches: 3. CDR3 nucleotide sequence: TGCGCCAGCAGCTTGGAGGGACAGTACTACAATGAGCAGTTCTTC. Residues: CASSLEGQYYNEQFF.

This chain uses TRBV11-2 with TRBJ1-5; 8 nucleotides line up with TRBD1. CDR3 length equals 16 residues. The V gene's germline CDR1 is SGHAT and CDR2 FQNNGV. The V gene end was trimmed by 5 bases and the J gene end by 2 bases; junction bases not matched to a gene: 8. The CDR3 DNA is TGTGCCAGCAGCGCCAATGACAGGGGTGGCAATCAGCCCCAGCATTTT. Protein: CASSANDRGGNQPQHF.

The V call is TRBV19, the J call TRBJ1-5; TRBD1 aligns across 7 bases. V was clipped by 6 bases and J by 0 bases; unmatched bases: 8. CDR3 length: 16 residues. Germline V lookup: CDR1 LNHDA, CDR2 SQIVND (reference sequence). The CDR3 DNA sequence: TGTGCCAGTAGCGGGACAGTATACTATAGCAATCAGCCCCAGCATTTT. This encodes CASSGTVYYSNQPQHF. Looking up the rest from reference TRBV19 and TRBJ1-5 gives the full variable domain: DGGITQSPKYLFRKEGQNVTLSCEQNLNHDAMYWYRQDPGQGLRLIYYSQIVNDFQKGDIAEGYSVSREKKESFPLTVTSAQKNPTAFYLCASSGTVYYSNQPQHFGDGTRLSIL.

The DNA for the CDR3 is TGCGCCAGCAGCCAAGTAGGGGGCGTCGGGGAGCAGTACTTC. It specifies CASSQVGGVGEQYF. J is TRBJ2-7 and V is TRBV4-1; TRBD1 matches 7 bases. The CDR3 contains 14 residues. Germline CDR1 and CDR2: MGHRA and YSYEKL. Germline trimming cut 1 base from V and 7 bases from J; bases unmatched to any gene: 7.

The CDR3 reads CASSVNQNTDTQYF. The CDR3, as DNA: TGTGCCAGCAGTGTAAACCAGAACACAGATACGCAGTATTTT. The chain uses TRBV2 and TRBJ2-3; D unclear. V was clipped by 4 bases and J by 2 bases, with 10 bases between them. The germline CDR1 and CDR2 sequences are SNHLY and FYNNEI. The CDR3 runs to 14 residues.

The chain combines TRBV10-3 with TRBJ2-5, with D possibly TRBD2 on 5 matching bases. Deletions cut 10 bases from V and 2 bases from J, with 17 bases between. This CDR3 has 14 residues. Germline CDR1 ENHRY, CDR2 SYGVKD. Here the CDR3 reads CATLNRREQETQYF. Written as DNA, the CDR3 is TGTGCCACCCTCAATCGACGGGAACAAGAGACCCAGTACTTC.

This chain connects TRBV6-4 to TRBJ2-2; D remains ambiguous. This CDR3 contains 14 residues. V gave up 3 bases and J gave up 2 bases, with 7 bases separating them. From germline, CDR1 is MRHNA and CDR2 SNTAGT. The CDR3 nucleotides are TGTGCCAGCAGTGAACAGCTAAACACCGGGGAGCTGTTTTTT. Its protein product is CASSEQLNTGELFF.

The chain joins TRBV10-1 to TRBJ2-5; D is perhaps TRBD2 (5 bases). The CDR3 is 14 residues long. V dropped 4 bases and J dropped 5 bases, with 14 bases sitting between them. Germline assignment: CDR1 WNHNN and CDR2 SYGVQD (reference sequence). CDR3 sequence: CASSAQDGEETQYF. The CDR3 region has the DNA TGCGCCAGCAGTGCGCAGGACGGGGAGGAGACCCAGTACTTC.

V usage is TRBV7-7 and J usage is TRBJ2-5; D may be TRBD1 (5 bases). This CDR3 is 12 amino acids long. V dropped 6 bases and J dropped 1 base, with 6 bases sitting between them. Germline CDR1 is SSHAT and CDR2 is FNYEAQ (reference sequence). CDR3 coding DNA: TGTGCCAGCAGTCAGGGCCAAGAGACCCAGTACTTC. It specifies CASSQGQETQYF.

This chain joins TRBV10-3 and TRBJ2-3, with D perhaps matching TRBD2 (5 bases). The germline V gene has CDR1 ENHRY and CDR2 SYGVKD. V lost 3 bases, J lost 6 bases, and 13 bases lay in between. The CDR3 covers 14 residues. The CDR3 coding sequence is TGTGCCATCAGTGATGAAGGAGGCGGTGATACGCAGTATTTT. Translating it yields CAISDEGGGDTQYF.

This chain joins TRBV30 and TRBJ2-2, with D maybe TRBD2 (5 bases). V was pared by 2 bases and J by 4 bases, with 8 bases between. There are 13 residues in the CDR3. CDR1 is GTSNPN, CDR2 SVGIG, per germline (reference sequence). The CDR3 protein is CAWSTSVTGELFF. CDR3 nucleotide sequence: TGTGCCTGGAGTACTAGTGTCACCGGGGAGCTGTTTTTT.

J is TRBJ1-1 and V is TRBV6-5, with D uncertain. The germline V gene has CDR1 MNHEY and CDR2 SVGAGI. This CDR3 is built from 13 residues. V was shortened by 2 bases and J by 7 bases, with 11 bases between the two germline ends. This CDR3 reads CASSYTELNEAFF. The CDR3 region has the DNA TGTGCCAGCAGTTACACCGAGCTCAATGAAGCTTTCTTT.

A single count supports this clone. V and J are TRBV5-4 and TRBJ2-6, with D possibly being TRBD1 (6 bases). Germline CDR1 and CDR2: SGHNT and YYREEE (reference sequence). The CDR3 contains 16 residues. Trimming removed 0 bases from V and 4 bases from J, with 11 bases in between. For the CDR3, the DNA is TGTGCCAGCAGCTTGGGGGGGCGGTCCGGGGCCAACGTCCTGACTTTC. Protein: CASSLGGRSGANVLTF.

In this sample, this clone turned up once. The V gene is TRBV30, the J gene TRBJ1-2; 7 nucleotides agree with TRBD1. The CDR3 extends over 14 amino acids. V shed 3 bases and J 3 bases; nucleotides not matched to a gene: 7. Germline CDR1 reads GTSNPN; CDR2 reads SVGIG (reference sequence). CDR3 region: CAWRRGRTDYGYTF. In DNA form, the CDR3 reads TGTGCCTGGAGAAGGGGGCGGACGGACTATGGCTACACCTTC.

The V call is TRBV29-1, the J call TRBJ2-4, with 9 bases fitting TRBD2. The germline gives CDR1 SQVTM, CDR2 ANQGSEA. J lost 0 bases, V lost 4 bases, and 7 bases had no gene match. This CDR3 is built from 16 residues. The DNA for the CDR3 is TGCAGCGTTGCGCCCGTAGCGGGAGAAGCCAAAAACATTCAGTACTTC. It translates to CSVAPVAGEAKNIQYF.

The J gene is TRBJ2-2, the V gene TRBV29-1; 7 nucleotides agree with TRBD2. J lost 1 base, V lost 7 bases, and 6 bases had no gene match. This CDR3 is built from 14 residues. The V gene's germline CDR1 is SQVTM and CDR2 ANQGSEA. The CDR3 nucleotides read TGCAGCGCCGAGCGGGGTTGGAACACCGGGGAGCTGTTTTTT. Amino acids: CSAERGWNTGELFF.

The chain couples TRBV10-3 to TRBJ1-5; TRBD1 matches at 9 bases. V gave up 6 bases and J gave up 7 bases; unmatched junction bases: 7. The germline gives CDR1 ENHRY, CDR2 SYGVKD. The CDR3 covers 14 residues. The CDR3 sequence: CAISLQGAGQPQHF. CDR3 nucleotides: TGTGCCATCAGCTTACAGGGGGCTGGGCAGCCCCAGCATTTT.

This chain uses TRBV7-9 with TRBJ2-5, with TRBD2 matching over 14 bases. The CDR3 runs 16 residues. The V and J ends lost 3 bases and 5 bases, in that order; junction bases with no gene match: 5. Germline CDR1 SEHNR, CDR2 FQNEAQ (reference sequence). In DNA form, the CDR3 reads TGTGCCAGCAGCTTGGGACTAGCGGGGGATTCCGAGACCCAGTACTTC. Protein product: CASSLGLAGDSETQYF.